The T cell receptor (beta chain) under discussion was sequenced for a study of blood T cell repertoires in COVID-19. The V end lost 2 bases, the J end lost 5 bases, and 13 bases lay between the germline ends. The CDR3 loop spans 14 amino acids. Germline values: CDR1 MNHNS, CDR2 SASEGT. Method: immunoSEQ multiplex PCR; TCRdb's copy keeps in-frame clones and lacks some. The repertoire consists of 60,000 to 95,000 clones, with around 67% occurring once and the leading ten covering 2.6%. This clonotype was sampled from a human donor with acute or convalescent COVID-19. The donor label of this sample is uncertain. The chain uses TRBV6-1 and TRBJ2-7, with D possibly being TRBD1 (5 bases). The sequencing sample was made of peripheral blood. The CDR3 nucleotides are TGTGCCAGCAGTGAATGGTCAGGGCTGGACGAGCAGTACGTC. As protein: CASSEWSGLDEQYV.